This T cell receptor (beta chain) was sequenced during a study of blood T cell repertoires in COVID-19. About the study: The study drew acute and convalescent COVID-19 samples from the United States, Italy and Spain.

Comments on this clone: A clone one base away is much larger, so this may be a read error.

The data were produced by immunoSEQ multiplex PCR, yet TCRdb's version contains in-frame clones alone and is incomplete. The sample yields 110,000 or so clones, 86% seen once. Germline V gene sequence: CDR1 SEHNR, CDR2 FQNEAQ (reference sequence). This CDR3 has 13 amino acids. Trimming left V 2 bases short and J 1 base short, with 5 bases between. The chain combines TRBV7-9 with TRBJ1-1; D is undetermined. This receptor was identified in a man aged 65 to 85 who had recovered from COVID-19. The sequencing sample was made of peripheral blood. The CDR3 DNA follows: TGTGCCAGCAGCTTAACGGGGAACACTGAAGCTTTCTTT. It specifies CASSLTGNTEAFF.